The present T cell receptor (beta chain) was sequenced within a study of cytomegalovirus exposure and HLA in healthy donors. Study-level information: Unique TCRs from HLA-typed donors, 80 million to 100 million of them, were held in an early data release.

The study, taken as a whole, reports: According to the study, roughly 180 TCR beta chains were cytomegalovirus-associated. Common viral pathogens were later found to be apparently linked to several of the most significant clusters.

This CDR3 comprises 11 residues. V was pared by 6 bases and J by 5 bases, with 7 bases between. Germline V lookup: CDR1 SNHLY, CDR2 FYNNEI. The PCR employed 60 Vbeta primers together with 13 Jbeta primers. Sequenced by immunoSEQ multiplex PCR; TCRdb stores in-frame clones only, minus some. Of approximately 120,000 clones in the sample, approximately 87% were seen once. Details on this clone: Its target is unknown.

The material sequenced was PBMCs. V and J are TRBV2 and TRBJ1-1; D not certain. The clonotype originates from a man aged 18 to 30 in good health and CMV-seropositive. The CDR3 region has the DNA TGTGCCAGCAGCCCCCAAACTGAAGCTTTCTTT. Amino acids: CASSPQTEAFF. The full variable domain, with the rest looked up from reference TRBV2 and TRBJ1-1, is EPEVTQTPSHQVTQMGQEVILRCVPISNHLYFYWYRQILGQKVEFLVSFYNNEISEKSEIFDDQFSVERPDGSNFTLKIRSTKLEDSAMYFCASSPQTEAFFGQGTRLTVV.